This paragraph reports one TCR beta chain. Trimming took off 3 bases at V and 3 bases at J, with 13 bases between the two ends. The germline CDR1 and CDR2 sequences are SGHVS and FNYEAQ. This CDR3 comprises 15 residues. The data derive from a study of control samples from healthy donors and cancer patients. This table comes from immunoSEQ multiplex PCR, and its TCRdb copy is limited to in-frame clones, with some not included. This sample yields approximately 100,000 clones, of which 75% to 90% are seen a single time; less than 8.5% belongs to the top ten. The chain employs TRBV7-6 and TRBJ2-3, with D perhaps TRBD2 (6 bases). The source material was blood. The origin of this receptor is a man aged 25 to 40 in good health. The CDR3 is CASSFSGAATDTQYF. CDR3 bases: TGTGCCAGCAGCTTTTCGGGAGCGGCGACAGATACGCAGTATTTT. The entire variable domain, with the rest obtained from reference TRBV7-6 and TRBJ2-3, is as follows: GAGVSQSPRYKVTKRGQDVALRCDPISGHVSLYWYRQALGQGPEFLTYFNYEAQQDKSGLPNDRFSAERPEGSISTLTIQRTEQRDSAMYRCASSFSGAATDTQYFGPGTRLTVL.